The entry below gives a single TCR beta chain sequence along with its context. Antigen specificity is unknown. The data stem from a study of cytomegalovirus exposure and HLA in healthy donors. J was trimmed by 3 bases and V by 1 base; bases with no gene match: 5. The CDR3 is 15 amino acids. Germline-derived CDR1 and CDR2 are LGHNA and YSLEER. Donors were drawn from the approximately 110-subject validation cohort, separate from the roughly 700-subject first cohort. The assay was immunoSEQ multiplex PCR, and TCRdb's table has in-frame clones only and misses some. The sample shows over 150,000 clones, about 88% of them seen only once. Overall study results and limits: Per published reports, the classifier diagnosed cytomegalovirus status with high specificity and sensitivity. A few chains tied to CMV proved CMV antigen-specific in vitro. The study recorded more than 150 TCR beta chains that were cytomegalovirus-associated.

Sequencing used PBMCs. The chain recombines TRBV4-3 with TRBJ2-7; 8 positions agree with TRBD1. The TCR originated in a woman younger than 30 in good health and CMV-seronegative. The CDR3 DNA follows: TGCGCCAGCAGCCAAGGAAGACAGGGGAACTACGAGCAGTACTTC. Protein sequence: CASSQGRQGNYEQYF.